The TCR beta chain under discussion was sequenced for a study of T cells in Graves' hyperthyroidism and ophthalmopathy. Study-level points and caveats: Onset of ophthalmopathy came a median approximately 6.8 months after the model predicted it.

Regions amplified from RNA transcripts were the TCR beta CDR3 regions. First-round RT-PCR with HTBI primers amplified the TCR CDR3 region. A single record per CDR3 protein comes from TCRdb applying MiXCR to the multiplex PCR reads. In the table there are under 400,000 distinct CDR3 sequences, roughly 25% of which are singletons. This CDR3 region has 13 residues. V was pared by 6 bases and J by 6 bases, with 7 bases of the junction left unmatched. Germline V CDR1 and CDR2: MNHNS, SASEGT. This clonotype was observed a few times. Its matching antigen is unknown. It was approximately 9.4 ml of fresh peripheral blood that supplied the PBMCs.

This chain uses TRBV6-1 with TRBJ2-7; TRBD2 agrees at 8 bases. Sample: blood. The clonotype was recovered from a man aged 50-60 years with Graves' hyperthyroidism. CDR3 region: CASSRTSISEQYF. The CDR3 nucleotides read TGTGCCAGCAGCAGGACTAGCATCAGCGAGCAGTACTTC.